This entry features one TCR beta chain sequence. The antigen is not known. The record originates from a study of regulatory T cells in long-lasting Graves disease. V was shortened by 0 bases and J by 3 bases, with 12 bases between the two germline ends. The CDR3 covers 15 residues. The germline V gene encodes CDR1 LGHDT and CDR2 YNNKEL (reference sequence). Time point of the sample: newly diagnosed GD, antithyroid drugs for less than 3 months. Scientists built the TCR library using RNA that was extracted from PBMCs. To make TCR beta libraries, researchers used iRepertoire HTBI primers and Arm-PCR of CDR3 regions. MiXCR, run by TCRdb on the multiplex PCR reads, gives a single entry per CDR3 protein. The sample contains hundreds of thousands of distinct CDR3 sequences, 15% of which appear only once. The study's findings and limits: The work looked only at peripheral blood and did not look at thyroid tissue. Accuracy may have suffered from the small sample size.

This sequence joins TRBV3-1 and TRBJ2-7; no definite D call. Sequenced here: peripheral blood mononuclear cells (PBMCs), sampled at new diagnosis, from a patient treated with antithyroid drugs. The source of this sequence is a female donor with Graves disease. CDR3 residues: CASSQEASPIYEQYF. CDR3 in DNA: TGTGCCAGCAGCCAAGAGGCCTCTCCGATCTACGAGCAGTACTTC.